This entry lists 29 T cell receptor beta chains sequenced from one sample in a study of cytomegalovirus exposure and HLA in healthy donors. PCR primers comprised 60 Vbeta and 13 Jbeta primers. Generated by immunoSEQ multiplex PCR, the TCRdb table keeps only in-frame clones and is missing some. The sample shows 65,000 to 100,000 clones, 76% of them seen only once. Sequencing was performed on PBMCs. The receptor source for this set is a man aged 40-49 years in good health and CMV-seronegative.

This clone was seen just once. The chain recombines TRBV7-8 with TRBJ1-3, with a tentative D call TRBD1 (6 bases). Germline V gene sequence: CDR1 SGHVS, CDR2 FQNEAQ. The CDR3 runs to 16 residues. V lost 4 bases to trimming and J lost 4 bases, with 17 bases between them. The CDR3 bases are TGTGCCAGCAGCTCCTACTCATCAGGGGAAGGAAACACCATATATTTT. It specifies CASSSYSSGEGNTIYF. The variable domain in full, completed from reference TRBV7-8 and TRBJ1-3, reads GAGVSQSPRYKVAKRGQDVALRCDPISGHVSLFWYQQALGQGPEFLTYFQNEAQLDKSGLPSDRFFAERPEGSVSTLKIQRTQQEDSAVYLCASSSYSSGEGNTIYFGEGSWLTVV.

J is TRBJ1-5 and V is TRBV4-3; perhaps TRBD1 as D (6 bases). Looked up from germline, CDR1 is LGHNA and CDR2 is YSLEER. Trimming stripped 0 bases from V and 6 bases from J, with 15 bases between. The CDR3 totals 16 residues. CDR3 in amino acids: CASSQDPGRGGQPQHF. For the CDR3, the DNA is TGCGCCAGCAGCCAAGATCCTGGGAGGGGGGGTCAGCCCCAGCATTTT.

The chain combines TRBV30 with TRBJ1-1, with 9 bases fitting TRBD1. CDR3 length: 15 amino acids. Unmatched junction bases numbered 9, after V lost 3 bases and J lost 4 bases. Germline CDR1 GTSNPN, CDR2 SVGIG (reference sequence). Here the CDR3 reads CAWSGTGHFTTEAFF. CDR3 nucleotide sequence: TGTGCCTGGAGCGGGACAGGGCATTTTACCACTGAAGCTTTCTTT.

J is TRBJ2-7 and V is TRBV5-5; D is uncertain. From germline, CDR1 is SGHKS and CDR2 YYEKEE (reference sequence). The CDR3 has 13 residues. V shed 4 bases and J shed 0 bases, with 8 bases lying between them. As DNA, the CDR3 is TGTGCCAGCAGCCTCGAGTTCTCCTACGAGCAGTACTTC. It translates to CASSLEFSYEQYF.

The gene calls are TRBV28 and TRBJ1-2; a weak D match, TRBD1 (5 bases). The CDR3 extends over 14 amino acids. Germline CDR1 reads MDHEN; CDR2 reads SYDVKM. The V end lost 2 bases, the J end lost 4 bases, and 11 bases lay between the germline ends. The CDR3 nucleotides read TGTGCCAGCAGTTTAGAGTCAGGGTTCTATGGCTACACCTTC. This sequence encodes CASSLESGFYGYTF.

The CDR3 loop reads CASANNYEQYF. In DNA, the CDR3 is TGTGCCAGCGCCAATAACTACGAGCAGTACTTC. The V and J genes are TRBV7-2 and TRBJ2-5; D remains unclear. The J call may be mistaken, given a closer DNA end match to TRBJ2-7. CDR1 SGHTA and CDR2 FQGNSA come from the germline V gene. This CDR3 region has 11 residues.

The rearrangement uses TRBV5-8 and TRBJ1-3; D is unresolved. The germline V and J ends were trimmed by 0 bases and 4 bases, with 17 bases remaining between them. The CDR3 covers 17 residues. The V gene's germline CDR1 is SGHTS and CDR2 YDEGEE. CDR3: CASSLVTGSRDGNTIYF. The CDR3 region has the DNA TGTGCCAGCAGCTTGGTCACGGGATCCCGCGACGGAAACACCATATATTTT.

The chain is built from TRBV5-1 and TRBJ2-7, with a tentative D call TRBD1 (6 bases). CDR1 and CDR2 (germline): SGHRS, YFSETQ. CDR3 size: 15 residues. V lost 0 bases, J lost 2 bases, and 12 bases lay in between. The CDR3: CASSLAGGATYEQYF. For the CDR3, the DNA is TGCGCCAGCAGCTTGGCTGGGGGCGCGACCTACGAGCAGTACTTC.

V and J are TRBV4-1 and TRBJ2-3; 10 bases map to TRBD1. The V segment lost 6 bases and the J segment 6 bases; nucleotides outside the gene matches: 6. Germline V CDR1 and CDR2: MGHRA, YSYEKL. The CDR3 covers 14 residues. CDR3 residues: CASRDDRGRDTQYF. CDR3 DNA: TGCGCCAGCAGGGATGACAGGGGGCGGGATACGCAGTATTTT.

The chain has TRBV5-1 and TRBJ2-5, with D perhaps matching TRBD2 (6 bases). This CDR3 region has 14 residues. CDR1 is SGHRS, CDR2 YFSETQ, per germline. Trimming took 4 bases from V and 5 from J, leaving 15 bases between them. CDR3 region: CASSPRSGGETQYF. CDR3 nucleotide sequence: TGCGCCAGCAGCCCTCGGAGCGGAGGGGAGACCCAGTACTTC.

The chain employs TRBV7-2 and TRBJ1-2; D possibly corresponds to TRBD1 (5 bases). The V gene lost 1 base and the J gene lost 7 bases, with 19 bases spanning the gap. The CDR3 contains 16 residues. CDR1 SGHTA and CDR2 FQGNSA come from the germline V gene. The CDR3 loop is CASSLGEVRTGSGYTF. CDR3 bases: TGTGCCAGCAGCTTAGGAGAGGTCAGAACAGGTTCTGGCTACACCTTC.

This clone was detected a few times. This chain connects TRBV7-9 to TRBJ1-4; TRBD1 matches 8 bases. V gave up 4 bases and J gave up 7 bases; unmatched junction bases: 5. The CDR3 is 14 residues long. The germline V gene encodes CDR1 SEHNR and CDR2 FQNEAQ (reference sequence). CDR3 region: CASSYDRGGEKLFF. The CDR3 DNA reads as TGTGCCAGCAGCTATGACAGGGGCGGTGAAAAACTGTTTTTT.

This clone was seen a handful of times. The V and J genes are TRBV5-1 and TRBJ2-7, with 11 bases fitting TRBD1. V shed 0 bases, J shed 6 bases, and the junction held 5 bases outside the gene matches. CDR1 SGHRS and CDR2 YFSETQ come from the germline V gene. This CDR3 has 15 amino acids. CDR3 region: CASSLEGQGVREQYF. The CDR3 coding sequence is TGCGCCAGCAGCTTGGAGGGACAGGGGGTTCGCGAGCAGTACTTC.

This chain joins TRBV6-5 and TRBJ1-1, with no clear D. Germline CDR1 and CDR2: MNHEY and SVGAGI. The CDR3 runs to 16 residues. The ends were cut back, 0 bases at V and 0 bases at J, with 11 bases in the middle. The CDR3 loop reads CASSYSIRSLNTEAFF. The CDR3 coding sequence is TGTGCCAGCAGTTACTCGATTCGGTCTTTGAACACTGAAGCTTTCTTT.

This chain joins TRBV5-4 and TRBJ1-2, with 9 bases matching TRBD1. The V and J ends lost 4 bases and 8 bases, in that order; junction bases with no gene match: 12. CDR1 and CDR2 (germline): SGHNT, YYREEE (reference sequence). The CDR3 length is 15 residues. CDR3 nucleotide sequence: TGTGCCAGCAGCACCGGCGGACAGGGGCGGGGAGGCTACACCTTC. Translation gives CASSTGGQGRGGYTF.

The chain links TRBV15 to TRBJ2-4, with TRBD1 matching 7 bases. The length of the CDR3 is 14 residues. Germline V gene lookup returns CDR1 LNHNV and CDR2 YYDKDF (reference sequence). The V segment lost 3 bases and the J segment 8 bases; nucleotides outside the gene matches: 7. The CDR3 spells CATSSRQGGDIQYF. In DNA, the CDR3 is TGTGCCACCAGCAGCCGACAGGGTGGGGACATTCAGTACTTC.

V and J are TRBV15 and TRBJ2-5; D gene ambiguous. V lost 2 bases to trimming and J lost 6 bases, with 19 bases between them. Germline loops: CDR1 LNHNV, CDR2 YYDKDF (reference sequence). CDR3 length: 16 residues. The chain's CDR3 is CATSRYVPARSQTQYF. The CDR3, as DNA: TGTGCCACCAGCAGATATGTTCCGGCCAGGTCCCAGACCCAGTACTTC.

This chain joins TRBV28 and TRBJ1-1, with a possible D match to TRBD1 (6 bases). With 3 bases removed from V and 4 bases from J, the gap between germline ends came to 12 bases. Germline V gene sequence: CDR1 MDHEN, CDR2 SYDVKM. The CDR3 runs to 14 residues. The CDR3 DNA reads TGTGCCAGCAGTTTCGGGGGGCTTTTCACTGAAGCTTTCTTT. Amino acids: CASSFGGLFTEAFF.

The genes are TRBV10-3 and TRBJ2-3, with 7 nucleotides matching TRBD1. The length of the CDR3 is 18 residues. V was clipped by 0 bases and J by 2 bases; unmatched bases: 11. From germline, CDR1 is ENHRY and CDR2 SYGVKD. Written as DNA, the CDR3 is TGTGCCATCAGTGAGTCGAAAATAGGACAGGCCTCCACAGATACGCAGTATTTT. Its translation is CAISESKIGQASTDTQYF.

This clone was found a few times. This sequence joins TRBV27 and TRBJ1-1; 7 bases align to TRBD1. Germline V gene sequence: CDR1 MNHEY, CDR2 SMNVEV (reference sequence). This CDR3 has 16 amino acids. V lost 8 bases to trimming and J lost 3 bases; unmatched junction nucleotides: 15. The CDR3 loop reads CASALGTVKGYTEAFF. In nucleotides, the CDR3 is TGTGCCAGCGCCCTCGGGACAGTAAAGGGGTACACTGAAGCTTTCTTT.

J is TRBJ2-4 and V is TRBV7-2; 8 bases are shared with TRBD1. Germline V gene lookup returns CDR1 SGHTA and CDR2 FQGNSA. The CDR3 sequence is 20 residues long. The J segment lost 0 bases and the V segment lost 0 bases, leaving 13 bases of the junction unmatched. CDR3 bases: TGTGCCAGCAGCTTAGCAACGACAGGGGCCTCCACCGTAGCCAAAAACATTCAGTACTTC. It encodes CASSLATTGASTVAKNIQYF.

The V and J genes are TRBV9 and TRBJ2-3; 9 bases fit TRBD1. The CDR3 has 18 residues. The germline V gene encodes CDR1 SGDLS and CDR2 YYNGEE. J lost 0 bases, V lost 4 bases, and 12 bases had no gene match. This chain's CDR3 is CASSLNPRTGESTDTQYF. CDR3 DNA: TGTGCCAGCAGCCTGAACCCGCGGACAGGGGAAAGCACAGATACGCAGTATTTT.

The chain combines TRBV4-3 with TRBJ2-1; D might be TRBD1 (5 bases). The V gene lost 1 base and the J gene lost 6 bases, with 16 bases spanning the gap. CDR1 is LGHNA and CDR2 is YSLEER in the germline V gene. CDR3 length equals 16 residues. CDR3 sequence reads: CASSQGIGIGVNEQFF. DNA for the CDR3: TGCGCCAGCAGCCAAGGAATAGGTATAGGGGTCAATGAGCAGTTCTTC.

The rearrangement uses TRBV5-1 and TRBJ2-1; possible D gene TRBD2, 7 bases. The CDR3 totals 16 residues. The germline CDR1 and CDR2 sequences are SGHRS and YFSETQ. Trimming left V 0 bases short and J 0 bases short, with 10 bases between. The CDR3 bases are TGCGCCAGCAGCTTGGTAGGGGGGGGCTCCTACAATGAGCAGTTCTTC. Amino acids: CASSLVGGGSYNEQFF.

The rearrangement joins TRBV19 to TRBJ2-7, with D possibly TRBD1 on 5 matching bases. The CDR3 length is 12 residues. The germline V gene encodes CDR1 LNHDA and CDR2 SQIVND (reference sequence). V gave up 5 bases and J gave up 5 bases, with 10 bases separating them. The CDR3 DNA is TGTGCCAGTAGTGTGTGGGGCCACGAGCAGTACTTC. It specifies CASSVWGHEQYF.

The chain has TRBV7-3 and TRBJ2-7; 11 bases align to TRBD1. The CDR3 is 15 residues long. The trim removed 2 bases at V and 3 bases at J, leaving 3 bases unmatched. The germline gives CDR1 SGHTA, CDR2 FQGTGA. The CDR3 DNA reads as TGTGCCAGCAGCTTAGCAGGGACAGGGGGCTACGAGCAGTACTTC. Encoded protein: CASSLAGTGGYEQYF.

This chain joins TRBV30 and TRBJ2-7; 7 bases match TRBD1. Germline CDR1 is GTSNPN and CDR2 is SVGIG (reference sequence). After removal of 4 bases from V and 0 bases from J, the junction contained 9 bases not matched to a gene. The CDR3 totals 15 residues. The CDR3 sequence: CAWTLRQGFSYEQYF. In DNA, the CDR3 is TGTGCCTGGACCCTTCGACAGGGCTTCTCCTACGAGCAGTACTTC. Full variable domain (missing parts from reference TRBV30 and TRBJ2-7): SQTIHQWPATLVQPVGSPLSLECTVEGTSNPNLYWYRQAAGRGLQLLFYSVGIGQISSEVPQNLSASRPQDRQFILSSKKLLLSDSGFYLCAWTLRQGFSYEQYFGPGTRLTVT.

The chain uses TRBV7-8 and TRBJ2-3; maybe TRBD2 (5 bases). Germline V gene sequence: CDR1 SGHVS, CDR2 FQNEAQ. V was clipped by 3 bases and J by 0 bases, with 10 bases between them. This CDR3 contains 15 residues. This chain's CDR3 is CASSLLALSTDTQYF. The CDR3 coding sequence is TGTGCCAGCAGCTTGCTAGCCCTCAGCACAGATACGCAGTATTTT.

This clone was picked up a small number of times. The chain is built from TRBV6-6 and TRBJ2-2, with no clear D. The CDR3 consists of 12 residues. Deletions cut 6 bases from V and 1 base from J, with 3 bases between. CDR1 and CDR2 from the germline V gene are MNHNY and SVGAGI (reference sequence). CDR3 DNA sequence: TGTGCCAGCAGCAAGAACACCGGGGAGCTGTTTTTT. Translated, it gives CASSKNTGELFF.